These T cell receptor beta chains were read from a single sample in a study of cytomegalovirus exposure and HLA in healthy donors. TCRdb's table, derived via immunoSEQ multiplex PCR, lists solely in-frame clones and lacks some. Of about 190,000 clones listed, 79% were seen once; the top ten hold 1.6%. The specimen sequenced was PBMCs. All receptors come from a woman aged 18-30 years in good health and CMV-seronegative. The CDR3 runs from the conserved cysteine through the conserved F or W. A D gene is named only where the DNA matches it firmly. Some rows have no size entry. The others give once, few or many, or a class for an expanded clone.

v_gene: TRBV9; abundance: -; j_gene: TRBJ1-1; d_gene: -; CDR3aa: CASSGGGLNTEAFF; CDR3nt: TGTGCCAGCAGCGGGGGGGGCCTGAACACTGAAGCTTTCTTT
v_gene: TRBV5-6; abundance: few; j_gene: TRBJ2-4; d_gene: -; CDR3aa: CASSLRQGNIQYF; CDR3nt: TGTGCCAGCAGCTTGAGGCAGGGGAACATTCAGTACTTC
v_gene: TRBV11-2; abundance: -; j_gene: TRBJ2-3; d_gene: -; CDR3aa: CASSFSRDTDTQYF; CDR3nt: TGTGCCAGCAGCTTTAGCAGGGACACAGATACGCAGTATTTT
v_gene: TRBV27; abundance: -; j_gene: TRBJ2-1; d_gene: TRBD2; CDR3aa: CASSYVGASGRAPSSYNEQFF; CDR3nt: TGTGCCAGCAGTTATGTGGGGGCTAGCGGGAGGGCCCCGAGCTCCTACAATGAGCAGTTCTTC
v_gene: TRBV5-6; abundance: -; j_gene: TRBJ2-7; d_gene: TRBD1; CDR3aa: CASSRGTGYEQYF; CDR3nt: TGTGCCAGCAGCCGCGGGACAGGGTACGAGCAGTACTTC
v_gene: TRBV6-1; abundance: -; j_gene: TRBJ1-1; d_gene: -; CDR3aa: CASSTFPGTEAFF; CDR3nt: TGTGCCAGCAGTACGTTTCCCGGCACTGAAGCTTTCTTT
v_gene: TRBV30; abundance: -; j_gene: TRBJ2-7; d_gene: -; CDR3aa: CAWSVNRAGEQYF; CDR3nt: TGTGCCTGGAGTGTAAATCGTGCCGGGGAGCAGTACTTC
v_gene: TRBV29-1; abundance: -; j_gene: TRBJ2-5; d_gene: -; CDR3aa: CSVDLYGETQYF; CDR3nt: TGCAGCGTTGATCTGTACGGAGAGACCCAGTACTTC
v_gene: TRBV7-2; abundance: -; j_gene: TRBJ2-5; d_gene: -; CDR3aa: CASSLVPELETQYF; CDR3nt: TGTGCCAGCAGCTTAGTCCCCGAGCTAGAGACCCAGTACTTC
v_gene: TRBV19; abundance: -; j_gene: TRBJ1-6; d_gene: TRBD1; CDR3aa: CASSPGTGAISLHF; CDR3nt: TGTGCCAGTAGTCCCGGGACAGGGGCAATCTCCCTCCACTTT
v_gene: TRBV5-1; abundance: -; j_gene: TRBJ1-5; d_gene: TRBD1; CDR3aa: CASSLVGGVGNQPQHF; CDR3nt: TGCGCCAGCAGCTTAGTAGGGGGCGTAGGAAATCAGCCCCAGCATTTT
v_gene: TRBV4-3; abundance: -; j_gene: TRBJ1-5; d_gene: -; CDR3aa: CASSQDGPQEGEHF; CDR3nt: TGCGCCAGCAGCCAAGATGGCCCCCAGGAGGGCGAACATTTT
v_gene: TRBV15; abundance: -; j_gene: TRBJ2-1; d_gene: TRBD2; CDR3aa: CATSRPGLGYNEQFF; CDR3nt: TGTGCCACCAGCAGACCGGGACTAGGGTACAATGAGCAGTTCTTC
v_gene: TRBV7-2; abundance: -; j_gene: TRBJ1-6; d_gene: -; CDR3aa: CASSLAPRLSNSPLHF; CDR3nt: TGTGCCAGCAGCTTAGCGCCTCGGTTGAGTAATTCACCCCTCCACTTT
v_gene: TRBV6-1; abundance: -; j_gene: TRBJ1-5; d_gene: -; CDR3aa: CASSVWVGDQPQHF; CDR3nt: TGTGCCAGCAGTGTATGGGTGGGCGATCAGCCCCAGCATTTT
v_gene: TRBV6-1; abundance: -; j_gene: TRBJ1-1; d_gene: -; CDR3aa: CASSEALVRNTEAFF; CDR3nt: TGTGCCAGCAGTGAAGCTCTAGTCAGGAACACTGAAGCTTTCTTT
v_gene: TRBV4-1; abundance: -; j_gene: TRBJ2-1; d_gene: TRBD2; CDR3aa: CASSQTSGAYNEQFF; CDR3nt: TGCGCCAGCAGTCAAACTAGCGGGGCCTACAATGAGCAGTTCTTC
v_gene: TRBV2; abundance: -; j_gene: TRBJ1-1; d_gene: -; CDR3aa: CASRSSGGTFDTEAFF; CDR3nt: TGTGCCAGCAGGTCATCTGGGGGGACTTTTGACACTGAAGCTTTCTTT
v_gene: TRBV11-2; abundance: -; j_gene: TRBJ2-2; d_gene: -; CDR3aa: CASLTGSTGELFF; CDR3nt: TGTGCCAGCCTCACCGGGAGCACCGGGGAGCTGTTTTTT
v_gene: TRBV9; abundance: -; j_gene: TRBJ2-6; d_gene: -; CDR3aa: CASSERRQVTSGANVLTF; CDR3nt: TGTGCCAGCAGCGAGCGGAGACAGGTTACCTCTGGGGCCAACGTCCTGACTTTC